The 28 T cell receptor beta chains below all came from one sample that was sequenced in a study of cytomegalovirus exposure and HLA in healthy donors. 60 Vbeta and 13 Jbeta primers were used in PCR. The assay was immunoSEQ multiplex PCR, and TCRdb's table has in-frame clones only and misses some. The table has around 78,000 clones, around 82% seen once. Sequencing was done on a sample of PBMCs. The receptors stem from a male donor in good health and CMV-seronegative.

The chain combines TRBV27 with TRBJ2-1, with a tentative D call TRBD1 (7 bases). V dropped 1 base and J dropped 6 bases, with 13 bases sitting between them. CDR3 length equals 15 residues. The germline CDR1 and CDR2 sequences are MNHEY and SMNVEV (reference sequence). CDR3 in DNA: TGTGCCAGCAGTTTATTCGGCAGGGGGGCCAATGAGCAGTTCTTC. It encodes CASSLFGRGANEQFF.

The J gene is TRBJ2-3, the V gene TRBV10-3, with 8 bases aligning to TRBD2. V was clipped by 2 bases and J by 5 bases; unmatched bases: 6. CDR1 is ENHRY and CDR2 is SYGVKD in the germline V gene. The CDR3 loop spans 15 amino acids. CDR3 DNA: TGTGCCATCAGTGAGGTCAGCGGGAGAGGAGATACGCAGTATTTT. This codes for CAISEVSGRGDTQYF.

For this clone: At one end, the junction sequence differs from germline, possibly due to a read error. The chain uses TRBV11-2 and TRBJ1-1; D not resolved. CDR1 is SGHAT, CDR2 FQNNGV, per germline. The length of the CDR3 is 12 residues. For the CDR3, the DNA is TGTGCCAGCAGCCTAGACGGCGGTGAAGCTTTCTTT. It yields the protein CASSLDGGEAFF.

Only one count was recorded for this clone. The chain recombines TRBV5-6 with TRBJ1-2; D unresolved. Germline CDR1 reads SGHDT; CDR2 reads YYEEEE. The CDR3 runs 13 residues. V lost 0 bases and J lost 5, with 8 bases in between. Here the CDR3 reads CASSLGQKYGYTF. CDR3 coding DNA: TGTGCCAGCAGCTTGGGGCAGAAATATGGCTACACCTTC.

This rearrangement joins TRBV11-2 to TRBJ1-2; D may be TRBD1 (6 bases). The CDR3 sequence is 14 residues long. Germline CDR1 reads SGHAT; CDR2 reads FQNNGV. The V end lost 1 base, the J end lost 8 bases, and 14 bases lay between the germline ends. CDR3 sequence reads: CASSLGPQGYGYTF. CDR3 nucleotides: TGTGCCAGCAGCTTAGGGCCACAGGGTTACGGCTACACCTTC. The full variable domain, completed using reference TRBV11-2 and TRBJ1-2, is EAGVAQSPRYKIIEKRQSVAFWCNPISGHATLYWYQQILGQGPKLLIQFQNNGVVDDSQLPKDRFSAERLKGVDSTLKIQPAKLEDSAVYLCASSLGPQGYGYTFGSGTRLTVV.

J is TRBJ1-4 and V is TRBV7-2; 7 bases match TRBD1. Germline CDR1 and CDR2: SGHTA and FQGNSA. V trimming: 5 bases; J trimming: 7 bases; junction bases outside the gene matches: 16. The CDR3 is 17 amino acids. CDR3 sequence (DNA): TGTGCCAGCAGCCCCGGGACAGATCTATGGGCGGGTGAAAAACTGTTTTTT. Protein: CASSPGTDLWAGEKLFF.

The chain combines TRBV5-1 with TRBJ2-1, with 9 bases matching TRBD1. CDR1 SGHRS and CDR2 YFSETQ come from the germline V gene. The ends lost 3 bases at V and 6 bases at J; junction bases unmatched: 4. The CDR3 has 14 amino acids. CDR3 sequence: CASSSGQGGNEQFF. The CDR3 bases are TGCGCCAGCAGCTCGGGACAGGGTGGCAATGAGCAGTTCTTC.

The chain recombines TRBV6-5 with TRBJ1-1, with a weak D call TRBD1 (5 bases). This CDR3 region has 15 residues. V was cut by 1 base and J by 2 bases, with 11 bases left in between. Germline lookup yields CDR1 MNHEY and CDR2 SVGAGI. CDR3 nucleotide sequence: TGTGCCAGCAGTTACTATTATAGGGGCAACACTGAAGCTTTCTTT. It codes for CASSYYYRGNTEAFF.

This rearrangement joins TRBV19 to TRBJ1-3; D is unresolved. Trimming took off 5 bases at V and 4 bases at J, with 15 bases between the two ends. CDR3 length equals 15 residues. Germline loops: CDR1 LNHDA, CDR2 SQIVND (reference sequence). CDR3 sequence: CASSSGSDLGNTIYF. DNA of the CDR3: TGTGCCAGTAGTTCGGGATCGGACCTAGGAAACACCATATATTTT. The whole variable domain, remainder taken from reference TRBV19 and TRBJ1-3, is DGGITQSPKYLFRKEGQNVTLSCEQNLNHDAMYWYRQDPGQGLRLIYYSQIVNDFQKGDIAEGYSVSREKKESFPLTVTSAQKNPTAFYLCASSSGSDLGNTIYFGEGSWLTVV.

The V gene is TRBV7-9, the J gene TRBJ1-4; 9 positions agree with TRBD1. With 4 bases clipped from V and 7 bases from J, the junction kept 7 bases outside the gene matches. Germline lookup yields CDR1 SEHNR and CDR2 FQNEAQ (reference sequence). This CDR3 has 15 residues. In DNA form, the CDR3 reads TGTGCCAGCAGCTGGACAGGGGAGCTATTTGAAAAACTGTTTTTT. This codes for CASSWTGELFEKLFF. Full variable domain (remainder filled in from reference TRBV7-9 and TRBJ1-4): DTGVSQNPRHKITKRGQNVTFRCDPISEHNRLYWYRQTLGQGPEFLTYFQNEAQLEKSRLLSDRFSAERPKGSFSTLEIQRTEQGDSAMYLCASSWTGELFEKLFFGSGTQLSVL.

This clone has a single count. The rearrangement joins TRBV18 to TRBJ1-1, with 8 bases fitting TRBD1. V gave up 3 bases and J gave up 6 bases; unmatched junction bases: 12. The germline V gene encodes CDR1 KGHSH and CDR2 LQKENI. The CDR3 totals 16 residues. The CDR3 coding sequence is TGTGCCAGCTCACCGAATTCCGGGACAGGCTTTGCTGAAGCTTTCTTT. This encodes CASSPNSGTGFAEAFF.

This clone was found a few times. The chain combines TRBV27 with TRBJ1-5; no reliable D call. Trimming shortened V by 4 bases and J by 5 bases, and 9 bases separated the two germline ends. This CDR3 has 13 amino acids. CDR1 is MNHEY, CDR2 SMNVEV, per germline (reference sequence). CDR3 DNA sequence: TGTGCCAGCAGTTGGTCGGAGGATCAGCCCCAGCATTTT. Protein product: CASSWSEDQPQHF.

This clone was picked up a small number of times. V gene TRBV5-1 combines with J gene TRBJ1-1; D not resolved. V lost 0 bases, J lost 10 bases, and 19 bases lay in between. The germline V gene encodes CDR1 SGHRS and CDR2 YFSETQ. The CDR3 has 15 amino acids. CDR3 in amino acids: CASSLGGRRLIGAFF. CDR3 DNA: TGCGCCAGCAGCTTGGGCGGGAGGAGGTTGATCGGAGCTTTCTTT.

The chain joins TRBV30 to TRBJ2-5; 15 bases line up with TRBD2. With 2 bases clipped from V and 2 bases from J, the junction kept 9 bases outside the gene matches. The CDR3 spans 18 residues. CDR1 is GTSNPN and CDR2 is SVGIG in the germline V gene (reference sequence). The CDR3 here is CAWSPGTSGGWVQETQYF. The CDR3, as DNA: TGTGCCTGGAGTCCTGGGACTAGCGGGGGGTGGGTTCAAGAGACCCAGTACTTC.

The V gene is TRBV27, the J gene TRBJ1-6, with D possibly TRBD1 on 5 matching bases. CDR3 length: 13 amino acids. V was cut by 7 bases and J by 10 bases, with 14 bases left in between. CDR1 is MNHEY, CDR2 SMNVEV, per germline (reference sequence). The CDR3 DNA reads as TGTGCCAGCAAAGCGCAGGGAGGGTCACCCCTCCACTTT. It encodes CASKAQGGSPLHF.

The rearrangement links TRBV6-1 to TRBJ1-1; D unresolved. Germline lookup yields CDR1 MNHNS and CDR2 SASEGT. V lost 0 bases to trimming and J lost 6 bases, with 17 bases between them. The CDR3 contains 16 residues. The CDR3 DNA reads TGTGCCAGCAGTGAAGCGCTTCGGGGTTCCCGCGCTGAAGCTTTCTTT. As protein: CASSEALRGSRAEAFF.

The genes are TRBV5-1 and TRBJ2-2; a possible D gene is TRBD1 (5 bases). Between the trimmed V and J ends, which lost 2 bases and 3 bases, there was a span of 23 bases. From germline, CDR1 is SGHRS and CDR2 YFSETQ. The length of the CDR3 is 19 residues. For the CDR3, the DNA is TGCGCCAGCAGCTTTGGGTTTGCAGGGCTGCAAGAACACACCGGGGAGCTGTTTTTT. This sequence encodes CASSFGFAGLQEHTGELFF.

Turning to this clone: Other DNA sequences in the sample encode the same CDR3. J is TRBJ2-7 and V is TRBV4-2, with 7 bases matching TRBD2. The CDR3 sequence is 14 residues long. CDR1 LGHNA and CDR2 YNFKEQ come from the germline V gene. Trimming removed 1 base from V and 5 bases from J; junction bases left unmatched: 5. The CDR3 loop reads CASSQGTRSHEQYF. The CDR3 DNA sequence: TGTGCCAGCAGCCAAGGGACTAGAAGCCACGAGCAGTACTTC.

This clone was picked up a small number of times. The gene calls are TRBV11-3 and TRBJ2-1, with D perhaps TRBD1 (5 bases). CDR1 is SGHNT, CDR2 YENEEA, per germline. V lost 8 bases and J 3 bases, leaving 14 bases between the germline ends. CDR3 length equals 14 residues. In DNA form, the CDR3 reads TGTGCCAGCCACGCAGGGCCCAGCTACAATGAGCAGTTCTTC. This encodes CASHAGPSYNEQFF.

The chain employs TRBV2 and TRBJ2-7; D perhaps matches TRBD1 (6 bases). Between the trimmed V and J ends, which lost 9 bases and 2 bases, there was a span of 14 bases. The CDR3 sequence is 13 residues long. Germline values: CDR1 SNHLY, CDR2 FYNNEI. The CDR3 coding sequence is TGTGCCAGACGACAGGTGGGTCCCTACGAGCAGTACTTC. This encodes CARRQVGPYEQYF.

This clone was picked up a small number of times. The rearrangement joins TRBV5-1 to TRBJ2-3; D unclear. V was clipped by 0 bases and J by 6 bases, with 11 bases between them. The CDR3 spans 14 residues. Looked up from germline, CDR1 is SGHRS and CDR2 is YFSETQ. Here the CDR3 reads CASSLDTRPDTQYF. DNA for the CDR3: TGCGCCAGCAGCTTGGACACCAGGCCGGATACGCAGTATTTT.

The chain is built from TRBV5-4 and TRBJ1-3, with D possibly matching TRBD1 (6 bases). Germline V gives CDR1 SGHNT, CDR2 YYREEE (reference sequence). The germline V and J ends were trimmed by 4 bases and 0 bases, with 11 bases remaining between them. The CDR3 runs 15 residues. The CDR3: CASSLDRNSGNTIYF. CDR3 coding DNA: TGTGCCAGCAGCCTCGACAGGAACTCTGGAAACACCATATATTTT. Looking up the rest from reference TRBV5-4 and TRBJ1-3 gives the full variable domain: ETGVTQSPTHLIKTRGQQVTLRCSSQSGHNTVSWYQQALGQGPQFIFQYYREEENGRGNFPPRFSGLQFPNYSSELNVNALELDDSALYLCASSLDRNSGNTIYFGEGSWLTVV.

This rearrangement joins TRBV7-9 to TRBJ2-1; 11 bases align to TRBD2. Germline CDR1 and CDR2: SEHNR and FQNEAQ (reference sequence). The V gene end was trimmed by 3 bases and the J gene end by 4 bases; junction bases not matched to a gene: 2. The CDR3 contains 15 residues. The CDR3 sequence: CASSLTSGIYNEQFF. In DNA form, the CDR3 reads TGTGCCAGCAGCTTGACTAGCGGGATTTACAATGAGCAGTTCTTC.

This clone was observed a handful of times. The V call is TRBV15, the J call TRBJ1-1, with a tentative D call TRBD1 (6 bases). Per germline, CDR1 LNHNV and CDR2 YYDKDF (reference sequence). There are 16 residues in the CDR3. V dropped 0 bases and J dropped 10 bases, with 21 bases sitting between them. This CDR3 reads CATSRDTPGAALGAFF. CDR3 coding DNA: TGTGCCACCAGCAGAGACACCCCAGGGGCCGCATTGGGAGCTTTCTTT. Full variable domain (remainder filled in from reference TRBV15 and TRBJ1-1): DAMVIQNPRYQVTQFGKPVTLSCSQTLNHNVMYWYQQKSSQAPKLLFHYYDKDFNNEADTPDNFQSRRPNTSFCFLDIRSPGLGDTAMYLCATSRDTPGAALGAFFGQGTRLTVV.

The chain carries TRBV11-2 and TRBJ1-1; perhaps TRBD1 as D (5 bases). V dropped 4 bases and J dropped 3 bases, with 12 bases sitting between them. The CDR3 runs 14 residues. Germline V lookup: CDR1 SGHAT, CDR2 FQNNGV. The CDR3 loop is CASSSQGWYTEAFF. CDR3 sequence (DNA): TGTGCCAGCAGCTCTCAGGGTTGGTACACTGAAGCTTTCTTT.

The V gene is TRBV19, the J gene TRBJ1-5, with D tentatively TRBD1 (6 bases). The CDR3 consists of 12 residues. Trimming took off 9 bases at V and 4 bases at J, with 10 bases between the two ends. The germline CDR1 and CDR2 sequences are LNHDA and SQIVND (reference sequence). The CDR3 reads CASGQPNQPQHF. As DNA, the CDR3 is TGTGCCAGCGGACAGCCTAATCAGCCCCAGCATTTT.

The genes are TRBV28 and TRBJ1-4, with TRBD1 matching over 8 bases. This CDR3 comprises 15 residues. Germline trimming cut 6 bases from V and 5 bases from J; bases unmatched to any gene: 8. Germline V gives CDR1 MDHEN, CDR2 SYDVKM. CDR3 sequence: CASSPGQGGNEKLFF. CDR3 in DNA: TGTGCCAGCAGCCCCGGACAGGGTGGGAATGAAAAACTGTTTTTT. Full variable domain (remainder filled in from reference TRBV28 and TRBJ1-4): DVKVTQSSRYLVKRTGEKVFLECVQDMDHENMFWYRQDPGLGLRLIYFSYDVKMKEKGDIPEGYSVSREKKERFSLILESASTNQTSMYLCASSPGQGGNEKLFFGSGTQLSVL.

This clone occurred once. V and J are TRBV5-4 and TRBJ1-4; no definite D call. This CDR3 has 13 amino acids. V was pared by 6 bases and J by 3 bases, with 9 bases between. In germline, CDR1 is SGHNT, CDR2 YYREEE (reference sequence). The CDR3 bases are TGTGCCAGCAAGGAGCACGCTAATGAAAAACTGTTTTTT. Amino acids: CASKEHANEKLFF.